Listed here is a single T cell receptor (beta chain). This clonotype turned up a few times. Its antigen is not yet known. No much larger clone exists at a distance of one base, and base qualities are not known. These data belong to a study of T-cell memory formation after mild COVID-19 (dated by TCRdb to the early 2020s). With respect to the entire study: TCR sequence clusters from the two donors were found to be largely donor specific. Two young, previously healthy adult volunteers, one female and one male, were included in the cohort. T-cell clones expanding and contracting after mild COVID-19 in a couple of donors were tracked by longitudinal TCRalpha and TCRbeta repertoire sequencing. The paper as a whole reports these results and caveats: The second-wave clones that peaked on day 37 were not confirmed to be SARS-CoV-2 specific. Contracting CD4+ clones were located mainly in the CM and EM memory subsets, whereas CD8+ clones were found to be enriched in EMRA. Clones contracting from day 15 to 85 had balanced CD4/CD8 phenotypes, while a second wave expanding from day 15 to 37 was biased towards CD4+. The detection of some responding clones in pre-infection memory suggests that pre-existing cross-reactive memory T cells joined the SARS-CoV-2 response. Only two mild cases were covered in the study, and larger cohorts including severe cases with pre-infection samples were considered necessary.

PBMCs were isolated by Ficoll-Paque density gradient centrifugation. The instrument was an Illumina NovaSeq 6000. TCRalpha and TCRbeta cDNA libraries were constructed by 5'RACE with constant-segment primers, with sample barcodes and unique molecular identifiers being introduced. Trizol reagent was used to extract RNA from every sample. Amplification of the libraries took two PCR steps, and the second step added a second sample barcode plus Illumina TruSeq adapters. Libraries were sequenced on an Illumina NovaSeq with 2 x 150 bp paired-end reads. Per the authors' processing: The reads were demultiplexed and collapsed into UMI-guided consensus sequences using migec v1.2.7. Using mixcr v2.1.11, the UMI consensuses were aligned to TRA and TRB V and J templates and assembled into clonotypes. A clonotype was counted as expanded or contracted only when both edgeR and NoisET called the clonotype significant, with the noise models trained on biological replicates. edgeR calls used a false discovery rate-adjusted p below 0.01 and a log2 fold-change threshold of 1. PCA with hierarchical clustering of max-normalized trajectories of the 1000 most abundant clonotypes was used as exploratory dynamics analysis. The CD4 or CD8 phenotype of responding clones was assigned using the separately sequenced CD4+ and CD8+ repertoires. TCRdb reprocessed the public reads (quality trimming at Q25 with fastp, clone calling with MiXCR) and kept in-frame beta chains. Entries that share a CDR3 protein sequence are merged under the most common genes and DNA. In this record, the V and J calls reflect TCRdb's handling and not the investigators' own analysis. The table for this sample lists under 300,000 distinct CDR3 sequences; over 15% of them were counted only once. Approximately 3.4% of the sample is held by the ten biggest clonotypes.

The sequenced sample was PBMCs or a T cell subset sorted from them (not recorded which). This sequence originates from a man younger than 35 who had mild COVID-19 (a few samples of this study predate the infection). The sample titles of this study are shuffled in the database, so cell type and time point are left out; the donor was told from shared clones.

Here is the DNA: TGTGCCAGCAGCTTAAGGCAGGCTACAGATACGCAGTATTTT. Translated, this gives CASSLRQATDTQYF. The chain links TRBV13 with TRBJ2-3, with an unclear D gene assignment. Deletion took 2 bases off V and 3 bases off J, with a span of 9 bases between the germline ends. The CDR3 sequence holds 14 residues, the cysteine and phenylalanine included. The only DNA kept is the CDR3, 42 bases in frame from the first base. CDR1 and CDR2, per the germline V gene (reference sequence), are PRHDT and FYEKMQ.